The clone carrying this T cell receptor (beta chain) has ten or more counts. The antigen is not known. One junction end disagrees with the germline gene, perhaps due to a read error. CDR1 and CDR2 (germline): DFQATT, SNEGSKA (reference sequence). CDR3 size: 11 residues. These data originate in a study of CD8 T cells in ankylosing spondylitis. Study results and limitations: Reports of some motif variants in reactive arthritis synovial fluid and blood predate this one. Disease-associated clones were CD8+ and fairly uncommon in peripheral blood. Seemingly characteristic of ankylosing spondylitis blood was a TCR beta motif consisting of roughly 8 highly homologous variants. In ankylosing spondylitis patients, matched synovial fluid reportedly showed significant enrichment of disease-linked clones.

As the method for making TCR beta libraries, quantitative 5'-RACE with molecular barcodes was used. TCRdb used MiXCR to reprocess the 5' RACE reads, holding one entry per CDR3 protein. The data contain 300,000 to 400,000 distinct CDR3 sequences, more than 20% of them singletons. V gene TRBV20-1 combines with J gene TRBJ2-2; D is ambiguous. The receptor was derived from a male donor with ankylosing spondylitis. Sequencing used blood, either unsorted or a sorted T cell fraction (not recorded which). The CDR3 DNA sequence: TGCAGTGCTGACAACAACGGGGAGCTGTTTTTT. Translated, it gives CSADNNGELFF.